The T cell receptor beta chain described here comes from a study of OX40 agonist ivuxolimab in advanced cancers. Study-wide points: Mean expanded clone counts were higher in CD8+ than CD4+ T cells. The expanded peripheral T cells' antigen specificity was not determined. Circulating CD4+ and CD8+ T cells showed clonal expansion by week 6 at 0.1 to 3.0 mg/kg.

A remark on this clone: Its antigen is not identified.

Method: immunoSEQ multiplex PCR; TCRdb's copy keeps in-frame clones and lacks some. The profile shows 22,000 or so clones, more than 80% of them singletons. CDR3 length: 13 residues. Germline CDR1 reads LNHDA; CDR2 reads SQIVND (reference sequence). Trimming cost V 8 bases and J 5 bases; bases outside gene matches: 7. Blood was sampled at baseline, cycle 4 day 1, and cycle 7 day 1. The chain joins TRBV19 to TRBJ2-7; TRBD1 aligns across 9 bases. The receptor was derived from an adult with an advanced solid tumor such as melanoma, head and neck, liver or kidney cancer. The sample here was CD4+ or CD8+ T cells sorted from blood, taken in a trial of the OX40 agonist ivuxolimab. The CDR3 is CASYGTGLDEQYF. In DNA form, the CDR3 reads TGTGCCAGTTATGGGACAGGGCTGGACGAGCAGTACTTC.